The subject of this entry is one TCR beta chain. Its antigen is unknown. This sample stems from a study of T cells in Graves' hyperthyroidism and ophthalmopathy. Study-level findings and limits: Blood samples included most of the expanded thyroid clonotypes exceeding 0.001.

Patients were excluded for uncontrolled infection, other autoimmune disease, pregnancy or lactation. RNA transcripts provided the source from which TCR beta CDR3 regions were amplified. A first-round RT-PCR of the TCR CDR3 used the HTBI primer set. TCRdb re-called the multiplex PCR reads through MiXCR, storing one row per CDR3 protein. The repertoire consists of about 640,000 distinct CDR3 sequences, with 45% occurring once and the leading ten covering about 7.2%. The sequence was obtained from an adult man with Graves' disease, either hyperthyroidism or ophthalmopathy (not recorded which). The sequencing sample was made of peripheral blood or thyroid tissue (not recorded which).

The CDR3 reads CSVQGIGNQPQHF. CDR3 coding DNA: TGCAGTGTACAGGGGATCGGCAATCAGCCCCAGCATTTT. The chain uses TRBV20-1 and TRBJ1-5; 7 bases fit TRBD1. The trim removed 7 bases at V and 2 bases at J, leaving 5 bases unmatched. Germline assignment: CDR1 DFQATT and CDR2 SNEGSKA (reference sequence). The CDR3 has 13 amino acids.